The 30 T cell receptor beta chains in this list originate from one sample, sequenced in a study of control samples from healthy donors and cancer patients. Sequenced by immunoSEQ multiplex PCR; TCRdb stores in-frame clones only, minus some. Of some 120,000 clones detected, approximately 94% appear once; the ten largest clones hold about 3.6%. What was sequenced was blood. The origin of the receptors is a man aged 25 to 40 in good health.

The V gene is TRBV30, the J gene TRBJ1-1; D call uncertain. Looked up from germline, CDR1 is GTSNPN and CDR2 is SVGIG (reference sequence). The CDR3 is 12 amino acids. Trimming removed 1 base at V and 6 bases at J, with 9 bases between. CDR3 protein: CAWSALSAEAFF. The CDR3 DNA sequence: TGTGCCTGGAGTGCCCTTTCCGCTGAAGCTTTCTTT. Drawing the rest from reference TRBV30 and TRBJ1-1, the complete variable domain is SQTIHQWPATLVQPVGSPLSLECTVEGTSNPNLYWYRQAAGRGLQLLFYSVGIGQISSEVPQNLSASRPQDRQFILSSKKLLLSDSGFYLCAWSALSAEAFFGQGTRLTVV.

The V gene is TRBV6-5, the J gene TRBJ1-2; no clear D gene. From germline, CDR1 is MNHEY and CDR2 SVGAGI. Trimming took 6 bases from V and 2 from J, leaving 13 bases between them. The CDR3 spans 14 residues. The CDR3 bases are TGTGCCAGCAGCCGAGCGGTACAGAACTATGGCTACACCTTC. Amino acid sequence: CASSRAVQNYGYTF.

CDR3 amino acids: CASTRVAGGIDTQYF. DNA of the CDR3: TGCGCCAGCACCCGTGTGGCAGGGGGCATAGATACGCAGTATTTT. V gene TRBV5-1 combines with J gene TRBJ2-3; TRBD1 matches at 8 bases. This CDR3 region has 15 residues. The V gene end was trimmed by 6 bases and the J gene end by 5 bases; junction bases not matched to a gene: 11. Germline V lookup: CDR1 SGHRS, CDR2 YFSETQ.

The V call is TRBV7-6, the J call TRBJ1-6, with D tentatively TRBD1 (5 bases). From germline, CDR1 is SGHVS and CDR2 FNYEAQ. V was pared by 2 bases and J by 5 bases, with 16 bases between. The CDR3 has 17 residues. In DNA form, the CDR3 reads TGTGCCAGCAGCTTACTCGTGAGGAAGGGGAATAATTCACCCCTCCACTTT. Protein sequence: CASSLLVRKGNNSPLHF.

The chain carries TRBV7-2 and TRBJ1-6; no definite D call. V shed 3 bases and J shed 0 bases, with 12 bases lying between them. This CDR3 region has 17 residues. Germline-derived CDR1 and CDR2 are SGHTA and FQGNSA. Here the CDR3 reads CASSLRGPSSYNSPLHF. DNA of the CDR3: TGTGCCAGCAGCTTGAGAGGGCCGAGCTCCTATAATTCACCCCTCCACTTT.

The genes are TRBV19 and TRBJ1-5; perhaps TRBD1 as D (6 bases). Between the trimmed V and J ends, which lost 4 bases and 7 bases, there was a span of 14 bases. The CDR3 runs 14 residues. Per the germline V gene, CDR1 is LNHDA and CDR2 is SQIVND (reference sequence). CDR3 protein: CASSTRGERQPQHF. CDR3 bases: TGTGCCAGTAGTACCAGGGGTGAGAGGCAGCCCCAGCATTTT.

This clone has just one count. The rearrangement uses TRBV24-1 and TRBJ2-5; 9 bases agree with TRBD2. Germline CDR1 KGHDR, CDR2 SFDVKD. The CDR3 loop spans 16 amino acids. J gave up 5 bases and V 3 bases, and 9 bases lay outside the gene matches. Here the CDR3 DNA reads TGTGCCACCAGTGATCCGCGGGGGGGCCCTCGCGAGACCCAGTACTTC. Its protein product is CATSDPRGGPRETQYF.

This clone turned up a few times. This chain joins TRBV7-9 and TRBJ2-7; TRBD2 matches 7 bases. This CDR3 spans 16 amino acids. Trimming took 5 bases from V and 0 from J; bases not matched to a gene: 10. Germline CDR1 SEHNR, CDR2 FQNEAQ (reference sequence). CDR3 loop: CASSLSSGHLSYEQYF. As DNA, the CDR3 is TGTGCCAGCAGCCTCTCTAGCGGCCATCTCTCCTACGAGCAGTACTTC.

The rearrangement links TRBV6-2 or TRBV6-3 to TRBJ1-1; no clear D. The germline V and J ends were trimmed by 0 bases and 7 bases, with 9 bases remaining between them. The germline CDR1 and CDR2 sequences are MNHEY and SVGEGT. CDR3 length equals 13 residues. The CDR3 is CASSYSELREAFF. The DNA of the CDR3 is TGTGCCAGCAGTTACTCGGAACTTCGTGAAGCTTTCTTT.

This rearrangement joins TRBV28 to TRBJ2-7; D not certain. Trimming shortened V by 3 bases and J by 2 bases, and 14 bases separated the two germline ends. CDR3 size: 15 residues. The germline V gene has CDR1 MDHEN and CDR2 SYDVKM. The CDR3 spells CASSFLGSPPYEQYF. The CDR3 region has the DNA TGTGCCAGCAGTTTCTTGGGGTCCCCTCCCTACGAGCAGTACTTC.

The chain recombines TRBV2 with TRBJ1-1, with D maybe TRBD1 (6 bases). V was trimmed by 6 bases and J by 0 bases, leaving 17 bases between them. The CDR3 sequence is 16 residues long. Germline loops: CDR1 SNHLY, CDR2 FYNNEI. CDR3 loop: CASSYTRGFMNTEAFF. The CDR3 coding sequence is TGTGCCAGCAGCTACACAAGGGGGTTTATGAACACTGAAGCTTTCTTT.

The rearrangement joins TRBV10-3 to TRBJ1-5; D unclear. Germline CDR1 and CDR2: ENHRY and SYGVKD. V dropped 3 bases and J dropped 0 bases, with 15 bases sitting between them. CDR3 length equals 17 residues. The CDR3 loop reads CAISDQPRPNSNQPQHF. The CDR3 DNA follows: TGTGCCATCAGTGACCAGCCCCGTCCGAATAGCAATCAGCCCCAGCATTTT.

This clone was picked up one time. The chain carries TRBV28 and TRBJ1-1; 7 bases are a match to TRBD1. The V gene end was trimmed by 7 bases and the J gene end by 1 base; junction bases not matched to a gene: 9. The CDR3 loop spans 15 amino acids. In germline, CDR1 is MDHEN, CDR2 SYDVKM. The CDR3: CASTPHGTENTEAFF. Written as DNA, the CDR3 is TGTGCCAGCACCCCTCACGGGACAGAGAACACTGAAGCTTTCTTT. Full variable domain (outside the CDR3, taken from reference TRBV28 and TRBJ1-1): DVKVTQSSRYLVKRTGEKVFLECVQDMDHENMFWYRQDPGLGLRLIYFSYDVKMKEKGDIPEGYSVSREKKERFSLILESASTNQTSMYLCASTPHGTENTEAFFGQGTRLTVV.

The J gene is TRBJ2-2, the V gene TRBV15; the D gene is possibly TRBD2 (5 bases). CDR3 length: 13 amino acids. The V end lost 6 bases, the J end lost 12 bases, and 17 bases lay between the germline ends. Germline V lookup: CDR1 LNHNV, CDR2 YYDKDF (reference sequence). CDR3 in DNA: TGTGCCACCAGGAGCCCCCCCGGGGTGAAGCTGTTTTTT. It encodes CATRSPPGVKLFF.

The CDR3 DNA follows: TGTGCCAGTAGTATAGCCAGGGATACTGAAGCTTTCTTT. The encoded protein is CASSIARDTEAFF. This chain links TRBV19 with TRBJ1-1, with D tentatively TRBD1 (5 bases). CDR1 LNHDA and CDR2 SQIVND come from the germline V gene (reference sequence). The CDR3 is made up of 13 amino acids. The V end lost 1 base, the J end lost 5 bases, and 8 bases lay between the germline ends. Full variable domain (remainder filled in from reference TRBV19 and TRBJ1-1): DGGITQSPKYLFRKEGQNVTLSCEQNLNHDAMYWYRQDPGQGLRLIYYSQIVNDFQKGDIAEGYSVSREKKESFPLTVTSAQKNPTAFYLCASSIARDTEAFFGQGTRLTVV.

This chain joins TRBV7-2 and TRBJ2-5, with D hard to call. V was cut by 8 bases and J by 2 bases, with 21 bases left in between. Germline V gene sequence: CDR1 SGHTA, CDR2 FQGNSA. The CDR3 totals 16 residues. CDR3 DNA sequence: TGTGCCAGCCGCCCAGCCTGGGATAGGAAACAAGAGACCCAGTACTTC. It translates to CASRPAWDRKQETQYF.

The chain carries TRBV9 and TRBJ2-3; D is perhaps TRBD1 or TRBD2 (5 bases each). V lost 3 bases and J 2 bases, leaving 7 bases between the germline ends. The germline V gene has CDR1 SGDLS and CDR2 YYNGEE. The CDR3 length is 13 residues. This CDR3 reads CASSGGTTDTQYF. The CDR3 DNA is TGTGCCAGCAGCGGGGGGACCACAGATACGCAGTATTTT. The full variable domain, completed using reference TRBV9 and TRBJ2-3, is DSGVTQTPKHLITATGQRVTLRCSPRSGDLSVYWYQQSLDQGLQFLIQYYNGEERAKGNILERFSAQQFPDLHSELNLSSLELGDSALYFCASSGGTTDTQYFGPGTRLTVL.

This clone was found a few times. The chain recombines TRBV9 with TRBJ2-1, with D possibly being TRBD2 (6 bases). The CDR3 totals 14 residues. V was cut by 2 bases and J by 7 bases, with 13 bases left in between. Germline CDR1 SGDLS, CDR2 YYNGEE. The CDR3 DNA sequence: TGTGCCAGCAGCGTCTCCGCGAGCGGGAATGAGCAGTTCTTC. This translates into CASSVSASGNEQFF.

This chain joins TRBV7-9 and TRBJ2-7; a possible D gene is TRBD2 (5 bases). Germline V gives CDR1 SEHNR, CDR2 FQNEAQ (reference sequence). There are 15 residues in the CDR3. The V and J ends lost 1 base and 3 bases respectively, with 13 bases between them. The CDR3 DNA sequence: TGTGCCAGCAGCTTAGTCTCGGGGTTTCACTACGAGCAGTACTTC. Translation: CASSLVSGFHYEQYF. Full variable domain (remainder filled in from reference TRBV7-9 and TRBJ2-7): DTGVSQNPRHKITKRGQNVTFRCDPISEHNRLYWYRQTLGQGPEFLTYFQNEAQLEKSRLLSDRFSAERPKGSFSTLEIQRTEQGDSAMYLCASSLVSGFHYEQYFGPGTRLTVT.

CDR3 DNA sequence: TGCAGCGTTGAAGATCACAGGGCCCCCTATGGCTACACCTTC. This encodes CSVEDHRAPYGYTF. The genes are TRBV29-1 and TRBJ1-2; D is possibly TRBD1 (6 bases). Germline CDR1 reads SQVTM; CDR2 reads ANQGSEA. CDR3 length: 14 amino acids. V dropped 0 bases and J dropped 4 bases, with 12 bases sitting between them.

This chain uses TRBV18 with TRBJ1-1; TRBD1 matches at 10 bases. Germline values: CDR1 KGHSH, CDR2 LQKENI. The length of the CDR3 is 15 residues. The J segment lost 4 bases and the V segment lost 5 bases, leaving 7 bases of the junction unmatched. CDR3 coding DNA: TGTGCCAGCTCAGGGGGACAGGGGATCGGCACTGAAGCTTTCTTT. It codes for CASSGGQGIGTEAFF.

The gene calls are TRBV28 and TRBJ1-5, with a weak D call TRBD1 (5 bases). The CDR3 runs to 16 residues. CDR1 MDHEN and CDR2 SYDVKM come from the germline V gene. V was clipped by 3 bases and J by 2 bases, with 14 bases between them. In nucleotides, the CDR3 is TGTGCCAGCAGTTTCTCAACGGCGGGGCGCAATCAGCCCCAGCATTTT. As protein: CASSFSTAGRNQPQHF.

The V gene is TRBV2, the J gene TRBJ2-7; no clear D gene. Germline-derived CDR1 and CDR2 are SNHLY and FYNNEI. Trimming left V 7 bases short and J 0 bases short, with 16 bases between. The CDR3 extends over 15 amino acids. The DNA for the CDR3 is TGTGCCAGCACCTCGGCGGAGTTTAGCTCCTACGAGCAGTACTTC. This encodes CASTSAEFSSYEQYF. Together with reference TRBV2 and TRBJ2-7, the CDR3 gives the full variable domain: EPEVTQTPSHQVTQMGQEVILRCVPISNHLYFYWYRQILGQKVEFLVSFYNNEISEKSEIFDDQFSVERPDGSNFTLKIRSTKLEDSAMYFCASTSAEFSSYEQYFGPGTRLTVT.

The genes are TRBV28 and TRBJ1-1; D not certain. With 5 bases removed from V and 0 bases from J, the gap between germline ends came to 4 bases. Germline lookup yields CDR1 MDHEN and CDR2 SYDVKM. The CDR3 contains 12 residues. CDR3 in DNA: TGTGCCAGCAGTCCCATGAACACTGAAGCTTTCTTT. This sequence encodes CASSPMNTEAFF.

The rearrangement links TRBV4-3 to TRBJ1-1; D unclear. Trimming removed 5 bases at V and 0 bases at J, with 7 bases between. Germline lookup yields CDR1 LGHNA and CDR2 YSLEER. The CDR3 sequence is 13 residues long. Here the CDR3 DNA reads TGCGCCAGCAGCGAGTGGGTGAACACTGAAGCTTTCTTT. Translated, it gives CASSEWVNTEAFF.

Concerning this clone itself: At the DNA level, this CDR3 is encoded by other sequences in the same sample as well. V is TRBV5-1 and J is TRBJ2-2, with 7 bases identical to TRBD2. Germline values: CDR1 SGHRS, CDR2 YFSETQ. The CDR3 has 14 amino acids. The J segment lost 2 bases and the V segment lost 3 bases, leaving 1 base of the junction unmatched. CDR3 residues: CASSWEGNTGELFF. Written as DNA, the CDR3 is TGCGCCAGCAGCTGGGAGGGTAACACCGGGGAGCTGTTTTTT.

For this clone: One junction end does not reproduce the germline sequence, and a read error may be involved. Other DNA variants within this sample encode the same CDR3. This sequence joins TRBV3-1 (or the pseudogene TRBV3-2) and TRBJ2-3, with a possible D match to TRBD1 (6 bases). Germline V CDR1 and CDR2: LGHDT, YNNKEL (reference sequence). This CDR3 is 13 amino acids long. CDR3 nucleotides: TGTGCCAGTAGCCTCAGGGGAGCAGATACGCAGTATTTT. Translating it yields CASSLRGADTQYF.

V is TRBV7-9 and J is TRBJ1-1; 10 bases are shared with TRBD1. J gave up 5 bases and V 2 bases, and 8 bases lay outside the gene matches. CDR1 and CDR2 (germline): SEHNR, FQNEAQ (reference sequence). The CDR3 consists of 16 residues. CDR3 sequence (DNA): TGTGCCAGCAGCTTAAGGACAGGGGGAATGGGGACTGAAGCTTTCTTT. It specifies CASSLRTGGMGTEAFF.

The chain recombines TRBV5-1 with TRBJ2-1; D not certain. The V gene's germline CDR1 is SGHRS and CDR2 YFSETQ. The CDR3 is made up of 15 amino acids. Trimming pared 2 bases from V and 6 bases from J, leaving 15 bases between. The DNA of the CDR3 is TGCGCCAGCAGCTTCTTCGGTGACCTAGTCAATGAGCAGTTCTTC. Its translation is CASSFFGDLVNEQFF.

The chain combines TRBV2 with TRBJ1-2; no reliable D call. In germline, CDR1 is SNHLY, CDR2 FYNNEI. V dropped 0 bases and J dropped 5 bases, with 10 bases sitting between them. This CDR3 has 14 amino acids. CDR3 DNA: TGTGCCAGCAGTGAAGCGCGTAGGGCTTATGGCTACACCTTC. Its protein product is CASSEARRAYGYTF.